This TCR beta chain was retrieved from a study of T cell repertoires in cytomegalovirus infection. In the study overall: Use of recently identified HLA-C-restricted and well-studied HLA-B-restricted CMV epitopes was part of the study. Based on public TCR beta signatures, there were indications of CMV infection and of a matching HLA type.

TCRdb independently ran MiXCR on the reads; one entry per CDR3 protein. The sample includes approximately 600,000 distinct CDR3 sequences, around 40% seen only once; the top ten take 48%. Study-wide points: In two of eight donors, the top clonotype was HLA-C-restricted CMV-specific.

The CDR3 has 19 residues. CDR1 MGHRA and CDR2 YSYEKL come from the germline V gene. Trimming at V came to 0 bases and at J to 0 bases, leaving 7 bases not matched to a gene. Concerning this clonotype: What it binds is unknown.

The origin of this receptor is a human donor in good health (CMV status not recorded). Some clones in this sample may be carry-over from other donors' samples. The specimen was cultured PBMCs, collected from culture after CMV antigen stimulation. The chain combines TRBV4-1 with TRBJ2-6, with 8 bases that match TRBD1. This chain's CDR3 is CASSQDLGTGYSGANVLTF. The CDR3 region has the DNA TGCGCCAGCAGCCAAGATCTCGGGACAGGATACTCTGGGGCCAACGTCCTGACTTTC.